Listed below are T cell receptor beta chains from one sample, sequenced in a study of shared clonotypes between healthy human individuals. Assay used: immunoSEQ multiplex PCR; TCRdb lists only in-frame clones, some missing. The data hold just over 2,000,000 clones, with over 85% observed a single time. Sequenced: naive CD4+ T cells sorted from blood. Every receptor here comes from a young man in good health. CDR3s include the opening cysteine and the closing phenylalanine or tryptophan. The D gene is left open where the match is weak. Not every row has a clone size; where given, it reads once, few, many or a size class.

D gene: NA
V gene: TRBV11-3
clone size: NA
J gene: TRBJ1-3
CDR3 protein: CASSLAGADTIYF
CDR3 DNA: TGTGCCAGCAGCTTAGCCGGGGCGGACACCATATATTTT

D gene: NA
V gene: TRBV21-1
clone size: NA
J gene: TRBJ2-3
CDR3 protein: CASSKGWDRGFVTQYF
CDR3 DNA: TGTGCCAGCAGCAAAGGGTGGGACAGGGGTTTCGTTACGCAGTATTTT

D gene: TRBD1
V gene: TRBV2
clone size: NA
J gene: TRBJ2-7
CDR3 protein: CATGGTPMEQYF
CDR3 DNA: TGTGCCACAGGGGGCACGCCTATGGAGCAGTACTTC

D gene: TRBD1
V gene: TRBV5-1
clone size: few
J gene: TRBJ1-6
CDR3 protein: CASSLRGQGIPSPLHF
CDR3 DNA: TGCGCCAGCAGCTTGCGGGGACAGGGTATCCCTTCACCCCTCCACTTT

D gene: TRBD1
V gene: TRBV6-5
clone size: NA
J gene: TRBJ1-1
CDR3 protein: CASRWPGQGLLIF
CDR3 DNA: TGTGCCAGCAGGTGGCCGGGACAGGGACTCTTAATCTTT

D gene: TRBD2
V gene: TRBV7-9
clone size: NA
J gene: TRBJ2-3
CDR3 protein: CASSSGLAIPPDTQYF
CDR3 DNA: TGTGCCAGCAGCTCGGGACTAGCGATTCCGCCAGATACGCAGTATTTT

D gene: NA
V gene: TRBV6-5
clone size: NA
J gene: TRBJ2-2
CDR3 protein: CASSLTLFTGELFF
CDR3 DNA: TGTGCCAGCAGTCTGACTCTGTTCACCGGGGAGCTGTTTTTT

D gene: TRBD1
V gene: TRBV6-6
clone size: NA
J gene: TRBJ1-2
CDR3 protein: CASREQGGASAGYTF
CDR3 DNA: TGTGCCAGCAGGGAGCAGGGGGGCGCATCGGCCGGCTACACCTTC

D gene: NA
V gene: TRBV30
clone size: NA
J gene: TRBJ2-1
CDR3 protein: CAWSQGYNEQFF
CDR3 DNA: TGTGCCTGGAGTCAGGGTTACAATGAGCAGTTCTTC

D gene: TRBD1
V gene: TRBV7-6
clone size: NA
J gene: TRBJ1-4
CDR3 protein: CASSLEGTGWEEKLFF
CDR3 DNA: TGTGCCAGCAGCTTAGAGGGGACAGGGTGGGAAGAAAAACTGTTTTTT

D gene: NA
V gene: TRBV7-8
clone size: NA
J gene: TRBJ1-1
CDR3 protein: CASSFSGKEGEAFF
CDR3 DNA: TGTGCCAGCAGCTTTTCAGGGAAAGAAGGTGAAGCTTTCTTT

D gene: NA
V gene: TRBV6-1
clone size: NA
J gene: TRBJ1-5
CDR3 protein: CASSGTRSPNQPQHF
CDR3 DNA: TGTGCCAGCAGTGGGACGAGGAGCCCCAATCAGCCCCAGCATTTT

D gene: NA
V gene: TRBV28
clone size: NA
J gene: TRBJ2-7
CDR3 protein: CASTQLGEQYF
CDR3 DNA: TGTGCCAGCACTCAACTGGGGGAGCAGTACTTC

D gene: TRBD1
V gene: TRBV10-3
clone size: NA
J gene: TRBJ2-7
CDR3 protein: CAISDPGQGGYEQYF
CDR3 DNA: TGTGCCATCAGTGACCCGGGACAGGGGGGCTACGAGCAGTACTTC

D gene: NA
V gene: TRBV18
clone size: NA
J gene: TRBJ1-1
CDR3 protein: CASSPLEMTVRTEAFF
CDR3 DNA: TGTGCCAGCTCACCACTGGAGATGACAGTGCGGACTGAAGCTTTCTTT

D gene: TRBD2
V gene: TRBV6-4
clone size: NA
J gene: TRBJ2-7
CDR3 protein: CASSDDAGGLRGPYEQYF
CDR3 DNA: TGTGCCAGCAGTGACGACGCGGGAGGGTTGAGGGGGCCTTACGAGCAGTACTTC

D gene: TRBD2
V gene: TRBV28
clone size: NA
J gene: TRBJ2-7
CDR3 protein: CASSGLRGTVPYEQYF
CDR3 DNA: TGTGCCAGCAGTGGTCTGCGGGGGACGGTCCCCTACGAGCAGTACTTC

D gene: TRBD2
V gene: TRBV6-6
clone size: NA
J gene: TRBJ2-2
CDR3 protein: CASGRGGDTGELFF
CDR3 DNA: TGTGCCAGCGGGCGCGGGGGGGACACCGGGGAGCTGTTTTTT

D gene: NA
V gene: TRBV15
clone size: NA
J gene: TRBJ2-7
CDR3 protein: CATSRVRLGSYEQYF
CDR3 DNA: TGTGCCACCAGCAGAGTTCGGCTCGGGAGCTACGAGCAGTACTTC

D gene: TRBD1
V gene: TRBV28
clone size: NA
J gene: TRBJ1-2
CDR3 protein: CASRPRDRMFYGYTF
CDR3 DNA: TGTGCCAGCAGACCCCGGGACAGAATGTTCTATGGCTACACCTTC

D gene: NA
V gene: TRBV5-1
clone size: NA
J gene: TRBJ1-2
CDR3 protein: CASSLEGTSSTF
CDR3 DNA: TGCGCCAGCAGCTTGGAAGGGACATCTAGCACCTTC

D gene: TRBD1
V gene: TRBV18
clone size: NA
J gene: TRBJ1-2
CDR3 protein: CASSGQGINGYTF
CDR3 DNA: TGTGCCAGCTCCGGACAGGGAATCAATGGCTACACCTTC

D gene: NA
V gene: TRBV11-2
clone size: NA
J gene: TRBJ2-7
CDR3 protein: CASSLNSYEQYF
CDR3 DNA: TGTGCCAGCAGCTTGAATAGCTACGAGCAGTACTTC

D gene: NA
V gene: TRBV19
clone size: NA
J gene: TRBJ2-3
CDR3 protein: CASSPTRFTDTQYF
CDR3 DNA: TGTGCCAGTAGTCCTACTAGGTTTACAGATACGCAGTATTTT

D gene: TRBD1
V gene: TRBV5-6
clone size: NA
J gene: TRBJ2-3
CDR3 protein: CASSSGQGAPDTQYF
CDR3 DNA: TGTGCCAGCAGCAGTGGACAGGGGGCCCCAGATACGCAGTATTTT

D gene: TRBD2
V gene: TRBV19
clone size: NA
J gene: TRBJ2-6
CDR3 protein: CASSEAGAGANVLTF
CDR3 DNA: TGTGCCAGTAGTGAAGCGGGGGCTGGGGCCAACGTCCTGACTTTC

D gene: TRBD1
V gene: TRBV27
clone size: few
J gene: TRBJ1-4
CDR3 protein: CASSSGQGGNEKLFF
CDR3 DNA: TGTGCCAGCAGTTCGGGACAGGGAGGAAATGAAAAACTGTTTTTT

D gene: NA
V gene: TRBV7-2
clone size: once
J gene: TRBJ2-7
CDR3 protein: CASSLAATYEQYF
CDR3 DNA: TGTGCCAGCAGCTTAGCGGCCACCTACGAGCAGTACTTC

D gene: NA
V gene: TRBV9
clone size: NA
J gene: TRBJ1-2
CDR3 protein: CASSAVTGTGYTF
CDR3 DNA: TGTGCCAGCAGCGCGGTGACGGGGACGGGCTACACCTTC

D gene: NA
V gene: TRBV5-1
clone size: NA
J gene: TRBJ2-7
CDR3 protein: CASSLDLREQYF
CDR3 DNA: TGCGCCAGCAGCTTGGACCTGCGCGAGCAGTACTTC

D gene: NA
V gene: TRBV5-1
clone size: NA
J gene: TRBJ1-1
CDR3 protein: CASSRQSLNTEAFF
CDR3 DNA: TGCGCCAGCAGCAGACAAAGCTTGAACACTGAAGCTTTCTTT

D gene: NA
V gene: TRBV6-1
clone size: NA
J gene: TRBJ2-3
CDR3 protein: CASSGPVGAKTDTQYF
CDR3 DNA: TGTGCCAGCAGTGGTCCGGTGGGAGCGAAGACAGATACGCAGTATTTT

D gene: NA
V gene: TRBV4-1
clone size: NA
J gene: TRBJ1-3
CDR3 protein: CASSQEPPTVSSGNTIYF
CDR3 DNA: TGCGCCAGCAGCCAAGAGCCCCCGACGGTAAGCTCTGGAAACACCATATATTTT

D gene: NA
V gene: TRBV29-1
clone size: NA
J gene: TRBJ1-2
CDR3 protein: CSVEVSRANYGYTF
CDR3 DNA: TGCAGCGTTGAAGTGAGTAGGGCCAACTATGGCTACACCTTC

D gene: TRBD1
V gene: TRBV5-6
clone size: NA
J gene: TRBJ1-6
CDR3 protein: CASSLGDRVNSPLHF
CDR3 DNA: TGTGCCAGCAGCTTGGGTGACAGGGTTAATTCACCCCTCCACTTT

D gene: TRBD1
V gene: TRBV6-4
clone size: NA
J gene: TRBJ2-7
CDR3 protein: CASTRDRIPYEQYF
CDR3 DNA: TGTGCCAGCACCCGGGACAGGATACCCTACGAGCAGTACTTC